Each of the 4 T cell receptor beta chains below was sequenced from the same sample in a study of tissue T cells after allogeneic stem cell transplantation. Documented time point: mouse harvest day 14 after allogeneic transplant. Mouse grafts combined 10^7 T-cell-depleted bone marrow cells with 10^6 splenic CD5+ T cells. The data were produced by immunoSEQ multiplex PCR, yet TCRdb's version contains in-frame clones alone and is incomplete. This table holds thousands of clones, around 40% found once. Sequencing input: skin. These receptors were obtained from a female BALB/c mouse given C57BL/6 T cells with graft-versus-host disease after an allogeneic hematopoietic cell transplant.

Comment on this clone: Gene names are mouse gene names. The read ends 1 residue before the CDR3 terminus; that terminus is restored from the germline J gene. V usage is TRBV15 and J usage is TRBJ2-7; D gene ambiguous. CDR1 and CDR2 (germline): SGHND, FRSKSL. CDR3 length equals 14 residues. V was clipped by 1 base and J by 0 bases, with 7 bases between them. This chain's CDR3 is CASSLGGFSYEQYF. The DNA read from the CDR3 is TGTGCCAGCAGTTTAGGTGGGTTCTCCTATGAACAGTAC.

On this clone: The gene names here belong to mouse. The read finishes 1 residue shy of the CDR3 end, and the germline J gene is used to complete it. The chain couples TRBV5 to TRBJ2-5; TRBD2 aligns across 7 bases. Germline trimming cut 4 bases from V and 3 bases from J; bases unmatched to any gene: 1. The germline CDR1 and CDR2 sequences are LGHNA and YNLKQL (reference sequence). This CDR3 is 13 amino acids long. The CDR3 protein is CASSPWGQDTQYF. Partial CDR3 DNA: TGTGCCAGCAGCCCCTGGGGGCAAGACACCCAGTAC.

This clone was counted only a few times. Here the gene names and germline are mouse. The read is 1 residue too short to cover the CDR3 end, so that end is filled in from the germline J gene. The chain recombines TRBV19 with TRBJ1-5; D is ambiguous. Germline V CDR1 and CDR2: FNHDT, SITEND (reference sequence). This CDR3 is built from 13 residues. Trimming removed 4 bases at V and 0 bases at J, with 5 bases between. The CDR3: CASSPDNNQAPLF. The part of the CDR3 DNA that was read is TGTGCCAGCAGTCCGGATAACAACCAGGCTCCGCTT.

Notes on this clone: Any gene name here is a mouse gene name. The CDR3 extends 1 residue past the end of the read, so its final part is completed from the germline J gene. The rearrangement links TRBV26 to TRBJ2-7; 8 nucleotides match TRBD1. Trimming cost V 6 bases and J 7 bases; bases outside gene matches: 5. Per germline, CDR1 KGHPV and CDR2 FQNQEV (reference sequence). The length of the CDR3 is 12 residues. CDR3 DNA (partial): TGTGCCAGCAGCTCAGGGGGCGGAGAACAGTAC. It specifies CASSSGGGEQY. The full CDR3 sequence reads CASSSGGGEQYF.